Sequencing of this T cell receptor beta chain was carried out in a study of cytomegalovirus exposure and HLA in healthy donors (dated by TCRdb to the late 2010s). Some background on the complete study: According to an earlier analysis of around 600 of the donors, some 180 million T cells yielded some 110 million unique TCR beta sequences and about 300 Gb of sequence data. An early release covering roughly 580 HLA-typed donors comprised about 300 gigabases of sequencing data and about 90 million unique TCR sequences. Of the 300 to 500 genotyped donors, 65% to 90% were placed in the genetic ancestry cluster associated with self-reported Caucasian donors. The study aimed to test whether signatures of past pathogen exposure could be identified by cataloging public T cell receptors. The study profiled the T cell repertoires of hundreds of subjects by immunosequencing and related them to cytomegalovirus serostatus. A separate validation cohort of approximately 130 different subjects was used in addition to the roughly 640-subject first cohort. To predict cytomegalovirus infection status, the study combined high-throughput TCR immunosequencing, statistical association of individual TCRs with disease status, and machine learning. To study patterns of TCR occurrence, a later analysis re-analyzed previously published TCR beta repertoires from more than 550 donors and added high-resolution HLA genotyping. In the later analysis, no new phenotypic data were used to find candidate immune exposures; instead, reliance was placed on TCR beta sequences and their occurrence across donors. An earlier analysis of about 620 of the donors applied high-throughput TCR beta sequencing to assess whether each TCR beta V gene segment acted as functional or pseudogenic. Alongside the repertoire data, information on donor age, sex, ethnicity and CMV serostatus was compiled. In a later genetic analysis, genome-wide SNP genotypes for about 60% of the 666 donors were used, and that subset was treated as a discovery cohort. Every discovery cohort repertoire had been produced on one sequencing platform. Class I and class II HLA loci were covered by the typing at four-digit resolution. The number of typed donors differed by locus: about 620-640 for A, B, C, DRB1 and DQB1; approximately 530 for DQA1; around 580 for DPA1; and around 450 for DPB1. Roughly 5 DR-DQ haplotypes were handled as single units for association and clustering because linkage in the cohort was strong. Across some 400 genotyped donors of the cohort, an average of about 250,000 unique TCR beta nucleotide sequences per donor were sequenced, and around 19% of those sequences were non-productive.

The cohort was made up of approximately 670 healthy bone marrow donors. All cohort members were sampled while nominally healthy, although unrecorded immune exposures were likely present. The donor was CMV seronegative and belonged to the group of 352 seronegative cohort members. A peripheral blood sample was provided by each donor, and peripheral blood mononuclear cells were used for TCR beta sequencing. Genomic DNA was extracted from the blood cell samples with the Qiagen DNeasy Blood Extraction Kit. The full study reports these points: At a false discovery rate of 0.05, a later analysis linked around 17,000 TCR beta sequences to specific HLA alleles. Compared with the roughly 600-donor mean, donors in an Asian-associated ancestry cluster had fewer N-insertions in productive TCRs, according to a later genetic analysis. Over 15 rarely observed V segments, including chromosome 9 orphons, were excluded from the earlier analysis of a few hundred of the donors because counts were too low. Broadly in line with IMGT annotations, most TCR beta V segments showed up in productive rearrangements about 90% or about 30% of the time in an earlier analysis of around 550 of the donors. Three of the identified cytomegalovirus-associated TCR beta chains were confirmed in vitro to be specific for cytomegalovirus antigens. This cohort had only TCR beta chains sequenced, and the lack of alpha or paired-chain data limited which features could be detected. A later genetic analysis associated a missense DCLRE1C variant with V-gene and J-gene trimming of TCR beta chains, and an independent cohort replicated the association. The classifier was reported to diagnose cytomegalovirus status with high specificity and sensitivity in both the original cohort and the validation cohort. Several of the top co-occurrence clusters appeared to be linked to parvovirus B19, influenza, CMV and Epstein-Barr virus, according to a later analysis. In a later analysis, HLA-associated TCR beta chains showed more clonal expansion and lower generation probabilities than non-associated chains that were equally common. In a later analysis, the rate of TCR association differed among HLA loci, with DRB1 alleles having the most associated TCRs and HLA-C alleles having the fewest. Strong co-occurrence of HLA alleles, especially DR and DQ, made assigning TCR associations to individual alleles difficult. CMV serostatus was the only immune exposure information available for the cohort. Linkage disequilibrium might explain the correlated functional status among segregating V segments, but an unknown experimental factor could not be excluded. In the study, approximately 160 TCR beta chains were listed as associated with cytomegalovirus. Most TCR sequences were seen in very few donors, while some public TCRs were found in many individuals. Because the 87-base-pair reads could not distinguish some IMGT-functional V segments, including TRBV6-2 and TRBV6-3, those segments were excluded. A group of highly shared sequence variants was considered likely to be a technical artifact of the sequencing pipeline. Roughly uniform sequencing depth across donors was assumed in presence/absence analyses, although this assumption may not hold. Because HLA typing was missing for some donors at each locus, association tests included only the typed subset. According to a later analysis, most CMV-associated TCR beta chains appeared to be HLA-restricted, and the HLA associations seemed to be driven largely by CMV exposure. A further reported finding was that TCR beta sequences accurately predicted the HLA-A and HLA-B alleles for most subjects in the first cohort. According to the authors, the approach could potentially be generalized to other disease states and immunological phenotypes.

The CDR3 goes from the cysteine to the phenylalanine over 15 residues. Only the CDR3 part of the read is kept: 45 bases, read in frame from the first base. The germline V gene gives CDR1 as SGDLS and CDR2 as YYNGEE. V and J lose 5 bases and 3 bases, and a span of 14 bases separates them. Library generation was performed with the immunoSEQ multiplex PCR assay. For the multiplex PCR, a mixture combining 60 forward primers for TCR Vbeta segments and 13 reverse primers for TCR Jbeta segments was used. The CDR3 region of rearranged TCR beta genes was amplified from genomic DNA by a multiplex PCR assay. Amplified TCR beta libraries were sequenced as 87-base-pair reads on the Illumina HiSeq System. Processing in the source paper ran as follows. Across the 666 repertoires, a later analysis counted about 81 million unique TCR beta chains, around 10 million of which were shared by at least two donors. Raw reads were error-corrected and collapsed into unique sequences with a nearest-neighbor algorithm that merged closely related sequences to remove PCR and sequencing errors. Alignment of CDR3 sequences to IMGT reference sequences was used to assign V, D and J gene segments. For a sequence to be retained, a match of at least six nucleotides was required to both a V gene segment and a J gene segment. A rearrangement was called productive if the CDR3 had no stop codons and remained in frame with V and J, and every other rearrangement was called non-productive. CDR3 was defined by IMGT convention, running from the second conserved V-encoded cysteine to the conserved J-encoded phenylalanine. In an earlier analysis of around 540 of the donors, sequences lacking an unambiguous match to a single V gene segment were excluded. An earlier analysis of a few hundred of the donors called V segments functional above 56.7% productive rearrangements and segregating when the between-donor standard deviation exceeded 5%. A statistical classification framework was built for diagnosing cytomegalovirus status from the catalog of TCR beta chain sequences. In a later analysis, TCR nucleotide sequences were compared against IMGT/GENE-DB human TR gene sequences so that V and J genes could be assigned. In a later analysis, CDR3 sequences and most-parsimonious VDJ recombination scenarios were assigned using the TCRdist pipeline. In a later analysis, each TCR beta chain was defined by its CDR3 amino acid sequence together with its V-gene family, and reads without a unique V-gene family were excluded. A later analysis removed 550 to 650 highly shared, low-generation-probability nucleotide sequences to deal with suspected cross-contamination and a sequencing artifact. For each public chain, a later analysis derived a clonal expansion index from normalized ranks of inferred template counts within each repertoire. Generation probabilities in a later analysis came from a VDJ recombination model fitted to out-of-frame rearrangements, and those results were checked against IGoR. A later analysis scored TCR-TCR, TCR-HLA and TCR-CMV co-occurrence with hypergeometric tests, applying a repertoire-size bias correction to TCR pairs. To estimate false discovery rates, a later analysis permuted the HLA or CMV assignments 20 times. A later analysis grouped co-occurring TCRs with DBSCAN, adding TCRdist sequence similarity when clustering within HLA-allele-positive subsets. Repertoires with fewer than 30,000 or more than 120,000 public chains were left out of co-occurrence clustering, as were about 5 repertoires with anomalous nucleotide sharing. Held by TCRdb, this immuneACCESS table contains in-frame sequences only and omits some clones. Under half of the omission traces to an unresolved V gene where checked; the cause of the rest is unknown. V, J and clone size derive from that table, while D and trimming were established from the DNA sequence. This sample is represented by 150,000 or so clones; approximately 80% of them were singletons. The ten biggest clones cover 3% to 4% of the sample.

Notes on this clone: Its recognized antigen is unknown. Base quality data are lacking; no much larger clone is found one base away.

The source of this sequence is a male donor in good health and CMV-seronegative. This chain is built from TRBV9 and TRBJ1-4, with a tentative D gene TRBD1 over 6 matching bases. Input material: PBMCs. The base sequence is TGTGCCAGCAGTGAACCGGGACACGCTAATGAAAAACTGTTTTTT. Translation gives CASSEPGHANEKLFF.